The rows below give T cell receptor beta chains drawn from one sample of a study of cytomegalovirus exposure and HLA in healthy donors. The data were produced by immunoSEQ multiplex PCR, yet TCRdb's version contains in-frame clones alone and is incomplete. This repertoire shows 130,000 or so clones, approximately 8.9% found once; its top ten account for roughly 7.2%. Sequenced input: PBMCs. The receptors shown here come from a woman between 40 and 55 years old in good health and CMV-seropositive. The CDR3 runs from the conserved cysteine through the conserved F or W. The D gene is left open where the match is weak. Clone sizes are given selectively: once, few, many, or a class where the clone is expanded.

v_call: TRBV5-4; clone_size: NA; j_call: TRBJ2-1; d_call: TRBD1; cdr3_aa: CASSERGQGHYNEQFF; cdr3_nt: TGTGCCAGCAGCGAAAGGGGACAGGGCCACTACAATGAGCAGTTCTTC
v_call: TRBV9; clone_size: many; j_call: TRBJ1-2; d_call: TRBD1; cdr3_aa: CASSVGAQGGYGYTF; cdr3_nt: TGTGCCAGCAGCGTAGGGGCTCAGGGGGGTTATGGCTACACCTTC
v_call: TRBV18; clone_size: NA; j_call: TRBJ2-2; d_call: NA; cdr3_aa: CASSPFGRGATGELFF; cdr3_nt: TGTGCCAGCTCACCATTCGGCAGGGGTGCCACCGGGGAGCTGTTTTTT
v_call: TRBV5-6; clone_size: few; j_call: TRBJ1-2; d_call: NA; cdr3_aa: CASSPRAGLGGYTF; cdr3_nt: TGTGCCAGCAGTCCCAGGGCAGGGCTCGGTGGCTACACCTTC
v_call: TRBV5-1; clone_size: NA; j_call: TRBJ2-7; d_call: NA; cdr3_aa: CASSFVLSDLGYEQYF; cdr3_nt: TGCGCCAGCAGCTTCGTCCTCTCGGATCTAGGCTACGAGCAGTACTTC
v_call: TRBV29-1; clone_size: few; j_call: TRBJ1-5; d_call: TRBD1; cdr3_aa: CSVLGDREDKPQHF; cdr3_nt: TGCAGCGTCCTTGGGGACAGGGAGGATAAGCCCCAGCATTTT
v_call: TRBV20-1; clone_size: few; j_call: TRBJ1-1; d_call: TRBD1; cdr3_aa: CSAFGQGRLIF; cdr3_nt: TGCAGTGCTTTTGGACAGGGCCGACTTATCTTT
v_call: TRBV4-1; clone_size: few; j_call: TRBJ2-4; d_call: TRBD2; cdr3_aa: CASSQDGGVGAKNIQYF; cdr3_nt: TGCGCCAGCAGCCAAGATGGGGGGGTCGGGGCCAAAAACATTCAGTACTTC
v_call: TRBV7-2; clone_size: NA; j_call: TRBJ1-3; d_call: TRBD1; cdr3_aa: CASSRDRGAGNTIYF; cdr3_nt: TGTGCCAGCAGCCGGGACAGGGGCGCTGGAAACACCATATATTTT
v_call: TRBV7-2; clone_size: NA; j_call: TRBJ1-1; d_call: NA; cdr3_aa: CASTTKGGKAFF; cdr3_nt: TGTGCCAGCACCACGAAGGGGGGGAAAGCTTTCTTT
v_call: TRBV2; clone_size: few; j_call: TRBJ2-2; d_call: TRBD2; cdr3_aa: CASSPSGGATGELFF; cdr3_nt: TGTGCCAGCAGTCCCAGCGGGGGAGCCACCGGGGAGCTGTTTTTT
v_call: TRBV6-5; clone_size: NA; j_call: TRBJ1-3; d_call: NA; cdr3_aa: CASNYSAGNTIYF; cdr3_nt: TGTGCCAGCAATTACTCAGCCGGAAACACCATATATTTT
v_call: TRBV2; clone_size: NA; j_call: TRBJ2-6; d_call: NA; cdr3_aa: CASRRPGFSGANVLTF; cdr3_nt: TGTGCCAGCAGACGACCAGGGTTTTCTGGGGCCAACGTCCTGACTTTC
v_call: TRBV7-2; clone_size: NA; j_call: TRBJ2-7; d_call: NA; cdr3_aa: CASSSGGYTYEQYF; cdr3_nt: TGTGCCAGCAGCTCAGGGGGGTATACCTACGAGCAGTACTTC
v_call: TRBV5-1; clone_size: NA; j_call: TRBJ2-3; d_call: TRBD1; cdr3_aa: CASSLRQGATDTQYF; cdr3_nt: TGCGCCAGCAGCTTGAGGCAGGGGGCCACAGATACGCAGTATTTT
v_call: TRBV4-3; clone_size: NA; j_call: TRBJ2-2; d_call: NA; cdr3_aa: CASSQVSGTLSTGELFF; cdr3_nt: TGCGCCAGCAGCCAAGTATCTGGGACACTAAGCACCGGGGAGCTGTTTTTT
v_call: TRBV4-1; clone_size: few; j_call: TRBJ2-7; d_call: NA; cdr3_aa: CASSQEGASSYEQYF; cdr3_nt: TGCGCCAGCAGCCAAGAAGGGGCCAGCTCCTACGAGCAGTACTTC
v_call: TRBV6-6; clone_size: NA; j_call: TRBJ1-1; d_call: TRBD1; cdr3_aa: CASSYSTGYSAFF; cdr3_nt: TGTGCCAGCAGTTACTCGACAGGGTATTCAGCTTTCTTT
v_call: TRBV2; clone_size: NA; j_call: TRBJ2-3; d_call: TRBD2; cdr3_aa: CASSEGLLTDTQYF; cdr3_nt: TGTGCCAGCAGTGAGGGACTACTCACAGATACGCAGTATTTT
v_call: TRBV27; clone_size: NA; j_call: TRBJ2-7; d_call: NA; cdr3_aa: CASSLQGRVDEQYF; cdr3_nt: TGTGCCAGCAGTTTACAGGGGCGAGTTGACGAGCAGTACTTC
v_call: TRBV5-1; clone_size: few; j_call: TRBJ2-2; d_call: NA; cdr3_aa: CASRGAANTGELFF; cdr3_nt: TGCGCCAGCAGGGGGGCCGCAAACACCGGGGAGCTGTTTTTT
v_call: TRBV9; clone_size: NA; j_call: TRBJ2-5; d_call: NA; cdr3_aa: CASSVSQGQGTQYF; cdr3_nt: TGTGCCAGCAGCGTTTCGCAGGGCCAAGGGACCCAGTACTTC
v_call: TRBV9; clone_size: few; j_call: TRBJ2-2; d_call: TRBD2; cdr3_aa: CASSPGLVQGQTGELFF; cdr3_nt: TGTGCCAGCAGCCCAGGACTAGTCCAAGGTCAGACCGGGGAGCTGTTTTTT
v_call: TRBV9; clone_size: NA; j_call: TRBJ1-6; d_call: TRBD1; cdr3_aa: CASSVEDRGSPLHF; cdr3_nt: TGTGCCAGCAGCGTTGAGGACAGGGGCTCACCCCTCCACTTT
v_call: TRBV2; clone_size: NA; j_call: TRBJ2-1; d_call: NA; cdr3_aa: CASSDPYNEQFF; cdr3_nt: TGTGCCAGCAGTGACCCTTACAATGAGCAGTTCTTC
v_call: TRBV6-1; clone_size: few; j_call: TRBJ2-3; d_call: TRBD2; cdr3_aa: CASSEGLATDTQYF; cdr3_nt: TGTGCCAGCAGTGAGGGACTAGCAACAGATACGCAGTATTTT
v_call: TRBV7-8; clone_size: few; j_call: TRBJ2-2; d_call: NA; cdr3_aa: CASSLAGSNTGELFF; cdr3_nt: TGTGCCAGCAGCTTAGCCGGGTCGAACACCGGGGAGCTGTTTTTT
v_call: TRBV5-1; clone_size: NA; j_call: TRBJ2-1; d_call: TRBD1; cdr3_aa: CASRQGGHNEQFF; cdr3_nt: TGCGCCAGTCGACAGGGGGGCCACAATGAGCAGTTCTTC
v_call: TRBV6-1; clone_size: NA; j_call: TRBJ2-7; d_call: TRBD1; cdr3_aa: CASSTGAEQYF; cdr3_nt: TGTGCCAGCAGTACAGGGGCCGAGCAGTACTTC
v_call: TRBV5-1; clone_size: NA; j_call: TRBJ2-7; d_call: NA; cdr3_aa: CASSLEPGTRNEQYF; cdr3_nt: TGCGCCAGCAGCTTGGAGCCGGGGACTCGAAACGAGCAGTACTTC
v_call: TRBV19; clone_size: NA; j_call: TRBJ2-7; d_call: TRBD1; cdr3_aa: CASSIDWDRDEQYF; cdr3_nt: TGTGCCAGTAGTATAGATTGGGACAGGGACGAGCAGTACTTC
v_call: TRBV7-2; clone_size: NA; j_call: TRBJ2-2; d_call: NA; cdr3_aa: CASSLAARLGKNTGELFF; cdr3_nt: TGTGCCAGCAGCTTAGCAGCCAGGCTCGGGAAGAACACCGGGGAGCTGTTTTTT
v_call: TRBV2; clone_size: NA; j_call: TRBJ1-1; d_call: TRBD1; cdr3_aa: CASLKDRGTEAFF; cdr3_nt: TGTGCCAGCCTTAAGGACAGGGGCACTGAAGCTTTCTTT
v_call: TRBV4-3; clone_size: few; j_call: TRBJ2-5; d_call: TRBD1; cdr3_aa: CASSRTTTGGAETQYF; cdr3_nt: TGCGCCAGCAGCCGGACTACTACAGGGGGCGCAGAGACCCAGTACTTC
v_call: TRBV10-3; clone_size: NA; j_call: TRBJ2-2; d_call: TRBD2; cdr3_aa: CAISDPSRGRNTGELFF; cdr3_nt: TGTGCCATCAGTGACCCCTCGCGGGGGAGAAACACCGGGGAGCTGTTTTTT
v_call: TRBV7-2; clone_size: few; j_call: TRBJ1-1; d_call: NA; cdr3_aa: CASSLVYDFILPPEAFF; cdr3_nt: TGTGCCAGCAGCTTAGTGTACGACTTTATACTACCCCCTGAAGCTTTCTTT
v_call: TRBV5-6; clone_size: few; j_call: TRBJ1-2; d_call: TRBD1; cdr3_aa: CASSSDREGGYTF; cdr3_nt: TGTGCCAGCAGCTCGGACAGGGAAGGAGGCTACACCTTC
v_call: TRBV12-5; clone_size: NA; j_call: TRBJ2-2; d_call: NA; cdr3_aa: CASGLGVGGTGELFF; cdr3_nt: TGTGCTAGTGGTTTAGGGGTGGGGGGCACCGGGGAGCTGTTTTTT
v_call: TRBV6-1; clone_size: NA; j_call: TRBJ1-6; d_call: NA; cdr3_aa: CASRTDWTYNSPLHF; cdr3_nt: TGTGCCAGTAGGACAGATTGGACCTATAATTCACCCCTCCACTTT
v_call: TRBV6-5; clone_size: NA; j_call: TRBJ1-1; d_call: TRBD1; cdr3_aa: CASSYRGQGANTEAFF; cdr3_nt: TGTGCCAGCAGTTACAGGGGACAGGGGGCGAACACTGAAGCTTTCTTT
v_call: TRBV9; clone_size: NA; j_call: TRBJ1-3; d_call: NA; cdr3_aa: CASSASPGGSSGNTIYF; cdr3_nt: TGTGCCAGCAGCGCATCTCCGGGGGGCTCCTCTGGAAACACCATATATTTT
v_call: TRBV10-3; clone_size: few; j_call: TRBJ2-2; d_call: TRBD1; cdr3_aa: CAISLTGSTGELFF; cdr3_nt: TGTGCCATCAGCCTGACAGGGAGTACCGGGGAGCTGTTTTTT
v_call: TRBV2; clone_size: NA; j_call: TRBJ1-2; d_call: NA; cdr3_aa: CASSERVVHF; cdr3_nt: TGTGCCAGCAGTGAACGGGTAGTACACTTC
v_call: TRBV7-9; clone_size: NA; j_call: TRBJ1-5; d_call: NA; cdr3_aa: CASSPEINQPQHF; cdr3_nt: TGTGCCAGCAGCCCGGAGATTAACCAGCCCCAGCATTTT
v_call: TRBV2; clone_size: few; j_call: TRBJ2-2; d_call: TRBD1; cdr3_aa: CASSPDRGTGELFF; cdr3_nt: TGTGCCAGCAGTCCCGACAGGGGAACCGGGGAGCTGTTTTTT
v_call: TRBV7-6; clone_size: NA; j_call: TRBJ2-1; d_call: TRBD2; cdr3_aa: CASSRGDDSYNEQFF; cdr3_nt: TGTGCCAGCAGTCGGGGGGACGATTCCTACAATGAGCAGTTCTTC
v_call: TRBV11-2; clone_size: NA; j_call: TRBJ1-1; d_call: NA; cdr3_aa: CASSYREGAEAFF; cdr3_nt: TGTGCCAGCAGCTATCGTGAGGGGGCTGAAGCTTTCTTT
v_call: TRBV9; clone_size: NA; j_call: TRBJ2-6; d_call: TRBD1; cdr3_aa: CASSSRTGRFGANVLTF; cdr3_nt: TGTGCCAGCAGCAGCCGGACAGGGCGCTTTGGGGCCAACGTCCTGACTTTC
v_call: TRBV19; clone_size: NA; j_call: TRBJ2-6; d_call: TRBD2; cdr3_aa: CASSISRGGAGANVLTF; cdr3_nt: TGTGCCAGTAGTATTTCCCGGGGGGGAGCTGGGGCCAACGTTCTGACTTTC